This T cell receptor (beta chain) was identified during a study of Graves' ophthalmopathy and Graves' hyperthyroidism. About the research overall: The study drew peripheral blood at initial diagnosis, before any treatment. Findings and caveats of the study: Researchers report that a 13-signature model separated ophthalmopathy from stable hyperthyroidism, posting about 91% sensitivity and around 80% specificity. Blood samples also showed most expanded thyroid clonotypes exceeding 0.001 frequency.

For repertoire sequencing, the TCR beta CDR3 regions were amplified from RNA transcripts. Second-round multiplex PCR followed a first-round RT-PCR using HTBI primers. TCRdb passed the multiplex PCR reads through MiXCR, listing each CDR3 protein once. The table includes hundreds of thousands of distinct CDR3 sequences, more than 40% detected once. What supplied the PBMCs was 7.5 to 10 ml of fresh peripheral blood. Germline V gene sequence: CDR1 SEHNR, CDR2 FQNEAQ (reference sequence). V gave up 2 bases and J gave up 1 base; unmatched junction bases: 8. This CDR3 region has 17 residues. This clonotype was picked up many times. Antigen: not known.

The sample taken for sequencing was peripheral blood. V is TRBV7-9 and J is TRBJ2-5; 9 nucleotides agree with TRBD2. This receptor was identified in an adult man with Graves' ophthalmopathy. CDR3 residues: CASSLQRLAGPQETQYF. CDR3 DNA: TGTGCCAGCAGCTTACAGAGGCTAGCGGGACCCCAAGAGACCCAGTACTTC.